One and the same sample provided the 32 T cell receptor delta chains below, sequenced in a study of gamma-delta chains in newborns, infants, children. TCRdb reanalyzed the reads using CATT. In the table there are around 3,500 delta-chain clones, 0.64% of which are singletons. What was sequenced was blood. Receptors originate from a child who was a newborn, infant or young child, either healthy, febrile or measles-vaccinated (not recorded which).

This clone has only a few counts. A far larger clone is a single base away, which makes a read error likely. Other DNA sequences in this sample translate to the same CDR3. This rearrangement joins TRDV2 to TRDJ1; 9 bases align to TRDD3. This CDR3 has 15 amino acids. The germline CDR1 and CDR2 sequences are GEAIGNYY and EKD. The V gene end was trimmed by 7 bases and the J gene end by 0 bases; junction bases not matched to a gene: 8. CDR3 protein: CACDSLGEYTDKLIF. The DNA for the CDR3 is TGTGCCTGCGACTCACTGGGGGAGTACACCGATAAACTCATCTTT.

This clone was observed a few times. This DNA translates differently at residue 4 from the TCRdb protein, which is that of a much larger clone; a read error is likely, and the protein shown is the DNA's own translation. This chain connects TRDV2 to TRDJ3; 7 bases line up with TRDD3. CDR1 and CDR2 from the germline V gene are GEAIGNYY and EKD. The CDR3 extends over 17 amino acids. The CDR3 coding sequence is TGTGCCTGTGGCACCTGGGGGGACTCCTGGGACACCCGACAGATGTTTTTC. As protein: CACGTWGDSWDTRQMFF.

About this clone itself: TCRdb assigns this DNA the protein of a much larger clone, which departs from its translation at residue 7; this likely reflects a read error, and the protein shown comes from translating the DNA. This rearrangement joins TRDV2 to TRDJ1; 7 bases match TRDD3. The germline V gene encodes CDR1 GEAIGNYY and CDR2 EKD. The V and J ends lost 2 bases and 0 bases, in that order; junction bases with no gene match: 17. The CDR3 contains 19 residues. CDR3 DNA: TGTGCCTGTGACATCGTCGCTGGGGGTTTTCCCTCCTACACCGATAAACTCATCTTT. It specifies CACDIVAGGFPSYTDKLIF.

This clone is labeled large. Other nucleotide sequences in the sample specify the same CDR3. The V and J genes are TRDV2 and TRDJ3; 10 bases line up with TRDD3. After removal of 0 bases from V and 4 bases from J, the junction contained 2 bases not matched to a gene. Germline CDR1 and CDR2: GEAIGNYY and EKD. The CDR3 has 17 residues. The CDR3 nucleotides read TGTGCCTGTGACACCGTACTGGGGGATTGGGACACCCGACAGATGTTTTTC. Translating it yields CACDTVLGDWDTRQMFF.

This clone was detected only a few times. The protein held in TCRdb is that of a much larger clone and does not match this DNA's translation at residues 4 and 13, likely because of a read error; the protein shown is translated from the DNA. The CDR3 spells CACYVLGDTLTALLFF. The CDR3 DNA sequence: TGTGCCTGTTACGTACTGGGGGATACTTTGACAGCACTACTCTTCTTT. The chain uses TRDV2 and TRDJ2; 12 bases are a match to TRDD3. From germline, CDR1 is GEAIGNYY and CDR2 EKD. This CDR3 has 16 amino acids.

This clone was observed a handful of times. The TCRdb protein, from a much larger clone, departs from this DNA's translation at residue 6, likely by read error; the protein shown derives from the DNA. V and J are TRDV2 and TRDJ2, with 9 bases fitting TRDD3. The CDR3 loop spans 15 amino acids. V gave up 2 bases and J gave up 5 bases; unmatched junction bases: 5. From germline, CDR1 is GEAIGNYY and CDR2 EKD. The chain's CDR3 is CACDIRGDTTAQLFF. DNA of the CDR3: TGTGCCTGTGACATACGGGGGGATACTACAGCACAACTCTTCTTT.

Note on this clone: This likely stems from a read error, as it lies one base from a far larger clone. Different DNA sequences within this sample yield the same CDR3. J is TRDJ2 and V is TRDV2; 13 bases map to TRDD3. There are 14 residues in the CDR3. Germline CDR1 reads GEAIGNYY; CDR2 reads EKD. V trimming: 3 bases; J trimming: 8 bases; junction bases outside the gene matches: 2. CDR3 region: CACDVLGDTAQLFF. The DNA for the CDR3 is TGTGCCTGTGACGTACTGGGGGATACGGCACAACTCTTCTTT.

Turning to this clone: A far larger clone is off by one base, so a read error is likely. This sample includes further DNA sequences coding for the same CDR3. The chain recombines TRDV2 with TRDJ1; TRDD3 matches at 7 bases. The CDR3 totals 14 residues. In germline, CDR1 is GEAIGNYY, CDR2 EKD. The CDR3 loop reads CACDALLGNDKLIF. The CDR3 DNA is TGTGCCTGTGACGCCCTACTGGGGAACGATAAGCTCATCTTT.

About this clone itself: Given a far larger clone just one base away, this is likely a sequencing read error. This rearrangement joins TRDV2 to TRDJ3, with D possibly TRDD3 on 6 matching bases. The CDR3 runs to 19 residues. Germline lookup yields CDR1 GEAIGNYY and CDR2 EKD. CDR3 coding DNA: TGTGCCTGTGACACCGTTGGGGGCCGCCGCTCCTGGGACGCCCGACAGATGTTTTTC. It codes for CACDTVGGRRSWDARQMFF.

In its sample, this clone was seen a few times. A read error may explain this, as a much larger clone is one base away. V is TRDV1 and J is TRDJ1; D remains ambiguous. V lost 3 bases, J lost 0 bases, and 29 bases lay in between. The CDR3 consists of 21 residues. Germline V CDR1 and CDR2: TSWWSYY, QGS. The CDR3, as DNA: TGTGCTCTTGGGGAGTTCCCCTCCACCTCCAAAGGGTCGCTCTACACCGATAAACTCATCTTT. Translating it yields CALGEFPSTSKGSLYTDKLIF.

This clone was counted a few times. A far larger clone is off by one base, so a read error is likely. This sample also contains other DNA sequences that code for the same CDR3. The chain employs TRDV2 and TRDJ3, with D tentatively TRDD3 (6 bases). CDR1 and CDR2 from the germline V gene are GEAIGNYY and EKD. Trimming removed 1 base from V and 1 base from J, with 13 bases in between. The CDR3 loop spans 18 amino acids. This chain's CDR3 is CACDTGGYASWDTRQMFF. For the CDR3, the DNA is TGTGCCTGTGACACTGGGGGGTACGCGTCCTGGGACACCCGACAGATGTTTTTC.

This clone was observed a few times. This may stem from a read error, because a much larger clone lies one nucleotide away. This CDR3 is also generated by other DNA sequences in the sample. J is TRDJ3 and V is TRDV2; D is possibly TRDD3 (6 bases). Germline CDR1 GEAIGNYY, CDR2 EKD. The CDR3 loop spans 17 amino acids. The CDR3 loop reads CACDTWGDSWDTRQMFF. CDR3 DNA: TGTGCCTGTGACACCTGGGGGGACTCCTGGGACACCCGGCAGATGTTTTTC.

This clone was picked up many times. This likely came from a read error, as a far larger clone is one base away. The chain employs TRDV2 and TRDJ2; the match to TRDD3 covers 8 bases. V shed 2 bases, J shed 5 bases, and the junction held 3 bases outside the gene matches. CDR3 length: 14 residues. Germline V lookup: CDR1 GEAIGNYY, CDR2 EKD. The CDR3 DNA is TGTGCCTGTGACAAACTGGGGGGTACAGCACAACTCTTCTTT. Translated, it gives CACDKLGGTAQLFF.

There are a few counts of this clone. The likely explanation is a read error, given a far larger clone one base away. This chain links TRDV2 with TRDJ2; TRDD3 might be the D (5 bases). CDR3 length: 15 residues. Germline-derived CDR1 and CDR2 are GEAIGNYY and EKD. V was shortened by 9 bases and J by 3 bases, with 19 bases between the two germline ends. Here the CDR3 reads CARVLKGGVTAQLFF. CDR3 DNA: TGTGCCCGTGTCCTCAAGGGTGGGGTGACAGCACAACTCTTCTTT.

This clone has more than one count but fewer than ten. This chain joins TRDV2 and TRDJ3; D may be TRDD3 (6 bases). The CDR3 has 18 residues. Germline V CDR1 and CDR2: GEAIGNYY, EKD. V was cut by 1 base and J by 0 bases, with 12 bases left in between. The CDR3, as DNA: TGTGCCTGTGACACGGCTGGGGAGAGCTCCTGGGACACCCGACAGATGTTTTTC. Translating gives CACDTAGESSWDTRQMFF.

This clone was counted between two and nine times. TCRdb attributes to this sequence the protein of a much larger clone, which differs from the DNA translation at residue 6; a read error is likely, and the protein displayed is translated from the DNA. The V call is TRDV2, the J call TRDJ3; D may be TRDD3 (6 bases). Trimming took off 1 base at V and 0 bases at J, with 12 bases between the two ends. Germline CDR1 reads GEAIGNYY; CDR2 reads EKD. This CDR3 is built from 18 residues. CDR3 sequence: CACDTRGFSSWDTRQMFF. DNA for the CDR3: TGTGCCTGTGACACTAGGGGATTTAGCTCCTGGGACACCCGACAGATGTTTTTC.

With respect to this clone: It is likely a read error: a sequence one base away is far more abundant. At the DNA level, this CDR3 is encoded by other sequences in the same sample as well. The chain employs TRDV2 and TRDJ3; TRDD3 matches 9 bases. CDR1 and CDR2 from the germline V gene are GEAIGNYY and EKD. The CDR3 is made up of 18 amino acids. CDR3 sequence: CACDTYWGSSWDTRQMFF. In nucleotides, the CDR3 is TGCGCCTGTGACACGTACTGGGGGAGCTCCTGGGACACCCGACAGATGTTTTTC.

This clone has a handful of counts. Only one base separates this from a far larger clonotype, so it likely reflects a read error. The chain has TRDV2 and TRDJ2, with a possible D match to TRDD3 (5 bases). The CDR3 is made up of 15 amino acids. The germline CDR1 and CDR2 sequences are GEAIGNYY and EKD. CDR3 bases: TGTGCCTGTGTCCTCAAGGGTGGGGTGACAGCACAACCCTTCTTT. Protein sequence: CACVLKGGVTAQPFF.

There are a few counts of this clone. TCRdb assigns this DNA the protein of a much larger clone, which departs from its translation at residue 2; this likely reflects a read error, and the protein shown comes from translating the DNA. The V gene is TRDV2, the J gene TRDJ3; 10 bases are shared with TRDD3. CDR3 length equals 18 residues. The germline V gene encodes CDR1 GEAIGNYY and CDR2 EKD. CDR3 DNA sequence: TGTTCCTGTGACACCTGGGGGATAGAAGCCTGGGACACCCGACAGATGTTTTTC. Amino acid sequence: CSCDTWGIEAWDTRQMFF.

This clone was observed a few times. A far larger clone is just one base off, so this is likely a read error. The same CDR3 can be traced to other DNA sequences in this sample. CDR3 nucleotides: TGTGCCTGTGACCCGCTGGGGGATAAGAGCTCCTGGGACACCCGACAGATGTTTTTC. Amino acid sequence: CACDPLGDKSSWDTRQMFF. The chain joins TRDV2 to TRDJ3, with 10 positions matching TRDD3. J gave up 0 bases and V 3 bases, and 7 bases lay outside the gene matches. Germline V lookup: CDR1 GEAIGNYY, CDR2 EKD. The CDR3 loop spans 19 amino acids.

With regard to this clone: For this DNA, TCRdb reports the protein of a much larger clone, which diverges at residue 14, most likely from a read error; the protein presented here is translated directly from the DNA. V is TRDV2 and J is TRDJ2, with 12 bases matching TRDD3. The CDR3 sequence is 19 residues long. J lost 6 bases, V lost 0 bases, and 13 bases had no gene match. The germline V gene encodes CDR1 GEAIGNYY and CDR2 EKD. The CDR3 DNA sequence: TGTGCCTGTGACACCGTTCATGGCTGGGGGATACGCGAGGCAGCACAACTCTTCTTT. Translation gives CACDTVHGWGIREAAQLFF.

By sample share, this clone is medium-sized (0.01 to 0.1%). The chain uses TRDV3 and TRDJ3; 11 positions match TRDD3. The V segment lost 2 bases and the J segment 0 bases; nucleotides outside the gene matches: 3. Germline CDR1 and CDR2: TVYSNPD and GDNSRS (reference sequence). The CDR3 covers 17 residues. CDR3 nucleotide sequence: TGTGCCTTTGCACTGGGGGATAGCTCCTGGGACACCCGACAGATGTTTTTC. Amino acid sequence: CAFALGDSSWDTRQMFF.

This clone was observed a handful of times. TCRdb lists the protein of a much larger clone for this DNA, which differs at residue 18, so this is likely a read error; the protein given here is translated from the DNA itself. The CDR3 is CACEHYTGGCSSWDTRQIFF. The CDR3 bases are TGTGCCTGTGAACATTACACTGGGGGATGCAGCTCCTGGGACACCCGACAGATATTTTTC. This rearrangement joins TRDV2 to TRDJ3; 10 nucleotides line up with TRDD3. Germline assignment: CDR1 GEAIGNYY and CDR2 EKD. The length of the CDR3 is 20 residues.

This clone was seen a handful of times. One base separates it from a far larger clone, so it is likely a read error. The same CDR3 arises from other DNA sequences in this sample as well. V is TRDV2 and J is TRDJ3; 9 positions agree with TRDD3. The germline V gene encodes CDR1 GEAIGNYY and CDR2 EKD. The CDR3 spans 18 residues. The CDR3 region is CACDVLGESSWDTRQMFF. The CDR3 coding sequence is TGTGCCTGTGACGTACTGGGGGAGAGCTCCTGGGACACCAGACAGATGTTTTTC.

This clone was counted a few times. The protein that TCRdb holds for this DNA derives from a much larger clone and differs from the translated DNA at residue 11, which likely indicates a read error; the protein shown here is translated from the DNA. V and J are TRDV2 and TRDJ1; 11 bases are shared with TRDD3. The CDR3 loop spans 16 amino acids. In germline, CDR1 is GEAIGNYY, CDR2 EKD. V lost 1 base and J lost 3; bases outside the gene matches: 6. The CDR3 nucleotides read TGTGCCTGTGACACAATGGGGGATACGTACGCCGATAAACTCATCTTT. This sequence encodes CACDTMGDTYADKLIF.

This clone showed up just a few times. The amino acid sequence in TCRdb belongs to a much larger clone and departs from this DNA's translation at residue 16, likely a sequencing read error; the sequence shown is translated from the DNA. The rearrangement links TRDV2 to TRDJ3; 8 bases align to TRDD3. The CDR3 totals 18 residues. The germline CDR1 and CDR2 sequences are GEAIGNYY and EKD. CDR3 sequence (DNA): TGTGCCTGTGACATACTGGGGGTCCCCTCCTGGGACACCCGACAGGTGTTTTTC. This codes for CACDILGVPSWDTRQVFF.

This clone is categorized as medium-sized. Here the CDR3 reads CACDVLGDTSWDTRQMFF. CDR3 nucleotide sequence: TGTGCCTGTGACGTACTGGGGGATACGTCCTGGGACACCCGACAGATGTTTTTC. The J gene is TRDJ3, the V gene TRDV2, with 13 bases lining up with TRDD3. CDR1 and CDR2 from the germline V gene are GEAIGNYY and EKD. CDR3 size: 18 residues. With V trimmed by 3 bases and J by 1 base, 2 bases remained unmatched.

With respect to this clone: One base separates it from a far larger clone, so it is likely a read error. This chain joins TRDV2 and TRDJ3; 12 nucleotides agree with TRDD3. This CDR3 has 21 amino acids. Germline V lookup: CDR1 GEAIGNYY, CDR2 EKD. DNA of the CDR3: TGTGCCTGTGACACCGGCTCTACTGGGGGATACTTCTCCTGGGACACCCGACAGAGGTTTTTC. Amino acids: CACDTGSTGGYFSWDTRQRFF.

In regard to this clone: The TCRdb record carries a much larger clone's protein, which differs from this DNA's translation at residue 3; a read error is the likely cause, and the protein listed here is the DNA translation. The rearrangement joins TRDV2 to TRDJ2; 11 bases fit TRDD3. The CDR3 contains 15 residues. Germline CDR1 GEAIGNYY, CDR2 EKD. CDR3 nucleotides: TGTGCCTATGACACTGGGGGATATTTGACAGCACAACTCTTCTTT. Protein: CAYDTGGYLTAQLFF.

This clone has just a few counts. TCRdb records a much larger clone's protein for this DNA, with a difference at residue 6 that likely arises from a read error; the protein given is the translation of the DNA. This rearrangement joins TRDV2 to TRDJ2, with D tentatively TRDD3 (6 bases). The CDR3 runs to 16 residues. V was clipped by 3 bases and J by 0 bases, with 13 bases between them. Germline V gene lookup returns CDR1 GEAIGNYY and CDR2 EKD. The CDR3 DNA follows: TGTGCCTGTGACGTACCGGGGGAAGCTTTGACAGCACAACTCTTCTTT. It is translated as CACDVPGEALTAQLFF.

This clone was counted a few times. CDR3 bases: TGTGCCTGTGACAAACTGGGGGATACGCCAGCACAACTCTTCTTT. This sequence encodes CACDKLGDTPAQLFF. V usage is TRDV2 and J usage is TRDJ2, with 13 bases matching TRDD3. The CDR3 contains 15 residues. V lost 2 bases and J lost 6; bases outside the gene matches: 2. Germline-derived CDR1 and CDR2 are GEAIGNYY and EKD.

This clone was seen more than once but under ten times. A read error likely explains why the TCRdb protein, taken from a much larger clone, differs from this DNA's translation at residue 6; the protein shown is translated from the DNA. This chain joins TRDV2 and TRDJ1; 10 nucleotides match TRDD3. The CDR3 has 15 amino acids. V trimming: 3 bases; J trimming: 1 base; junction bases outside the gene matches: 4. The germline gives CDR1 GEAIGNYY, CDR2 EKD. The CDR3 DNA reads TGTGCCTGTGACTACCGGGGGATACGCACCGATAAACTCATCTTT. It codes for CACDYRGIRTDKLIF.